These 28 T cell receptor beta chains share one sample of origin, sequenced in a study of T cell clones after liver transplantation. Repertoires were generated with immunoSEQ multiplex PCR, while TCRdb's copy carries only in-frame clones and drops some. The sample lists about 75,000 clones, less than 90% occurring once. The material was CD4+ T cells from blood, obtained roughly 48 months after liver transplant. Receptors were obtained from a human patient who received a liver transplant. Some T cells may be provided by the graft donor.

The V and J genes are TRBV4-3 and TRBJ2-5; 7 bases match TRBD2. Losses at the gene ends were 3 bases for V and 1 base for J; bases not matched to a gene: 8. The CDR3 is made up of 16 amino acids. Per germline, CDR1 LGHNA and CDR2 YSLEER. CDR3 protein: CASSHGGGAVQETQYF. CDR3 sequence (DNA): TGCGCCAGCAGCCACGGGGGAGGGGCCGTCCAAGAGACCCAGTACTTC.

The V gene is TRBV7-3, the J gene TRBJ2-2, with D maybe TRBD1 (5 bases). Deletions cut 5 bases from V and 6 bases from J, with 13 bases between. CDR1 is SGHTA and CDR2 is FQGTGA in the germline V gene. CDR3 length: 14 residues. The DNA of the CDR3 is TGTGCCAGCAGCCCCCGACAGTTAGCCGGGGAGCTGTTTTTT. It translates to CASSPRQLAGELFF.

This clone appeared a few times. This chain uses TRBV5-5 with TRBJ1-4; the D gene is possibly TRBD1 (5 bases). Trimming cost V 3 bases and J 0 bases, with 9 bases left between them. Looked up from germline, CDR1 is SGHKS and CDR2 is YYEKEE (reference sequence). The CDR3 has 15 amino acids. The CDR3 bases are TGTGCCAGCAGCTCACAGGTTACAACTAATGAAAAACTGTTTTTT. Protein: CASSSQVTTNEKLFF.

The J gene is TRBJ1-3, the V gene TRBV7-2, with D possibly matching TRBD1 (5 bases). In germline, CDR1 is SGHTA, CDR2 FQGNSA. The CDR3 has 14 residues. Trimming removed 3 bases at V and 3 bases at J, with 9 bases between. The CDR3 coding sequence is TGTGCCAGCAGCTTGGAGGGGCTTGGAAACACCATATATTTT. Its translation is CASSLEGLGNTIYF.

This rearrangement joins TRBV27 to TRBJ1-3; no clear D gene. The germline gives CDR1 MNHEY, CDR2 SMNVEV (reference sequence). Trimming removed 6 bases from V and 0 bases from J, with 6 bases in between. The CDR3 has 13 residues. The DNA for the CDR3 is TGTGCCAGCAGGGAGAGCTCTGGAAACACCATATATTTT. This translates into CASRESSGNTIYF.

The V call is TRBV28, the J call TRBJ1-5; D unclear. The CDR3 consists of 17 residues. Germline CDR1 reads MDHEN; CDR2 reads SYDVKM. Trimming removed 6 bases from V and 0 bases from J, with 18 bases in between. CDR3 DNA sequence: TGTGCCAGCAGCAGAATCCGACGGTCCAGTAGCAATCAGCCCCAGCATTTT. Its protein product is CASSRIRRSSSNQPQHF. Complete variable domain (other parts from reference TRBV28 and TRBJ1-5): DVKVTQSSRYLVKRTGEKVFLECVQDMDHENMFWYRQDPGLGLRLIYFSYDVKMKEKGDIPEGYSVSREKKERFSLILESASTNQTSMYLCASSRIRRSSSNQPQHFGDGTRLSIL.

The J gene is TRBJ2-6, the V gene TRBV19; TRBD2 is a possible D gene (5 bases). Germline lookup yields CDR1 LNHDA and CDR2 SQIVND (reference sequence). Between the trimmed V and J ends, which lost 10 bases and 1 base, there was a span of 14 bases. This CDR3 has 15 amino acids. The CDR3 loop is CATLDGMSGANVLTF. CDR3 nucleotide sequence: TGTGCCACCCTGGACGGGATGTCTGGGGCCAACGTCCTGACTTTC.

The CDR3 sequence is CASKPRAAYEQYF. The DNA of the CDR3 is TGTGCCAGCAAACCCAGGGCAGCCTACGAGCAGTACTTC. The chain carries TRBV13 and TRBJ2-7, with D possibly being TRBD1 (5 bases). Germline assignment: CDR1 PRHDT and CDR2 FYEKMQ (reference sequence). V lost 7 bases and J 2 bases, leaving 12 bases between the germline ends. The CDR3 sequence is 13 residues long.

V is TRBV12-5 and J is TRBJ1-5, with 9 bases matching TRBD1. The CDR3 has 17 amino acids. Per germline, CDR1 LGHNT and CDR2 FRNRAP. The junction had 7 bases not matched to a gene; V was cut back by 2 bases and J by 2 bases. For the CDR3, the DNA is TGTGCTAGTGGTTTGTACCTGGACAGGGGCGGCAATCAGCCCCAGCATTTT. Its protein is CASGLYLDRGGNQPQHF.

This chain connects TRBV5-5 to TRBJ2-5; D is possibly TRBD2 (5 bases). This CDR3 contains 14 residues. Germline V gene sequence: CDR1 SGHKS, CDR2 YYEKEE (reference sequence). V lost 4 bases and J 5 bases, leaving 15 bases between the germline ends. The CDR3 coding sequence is TGTGCCAGCAGCCCCCCACTAGTCGGGGAGACCCAGTACTTC. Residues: CASSPPLVGETQYF.

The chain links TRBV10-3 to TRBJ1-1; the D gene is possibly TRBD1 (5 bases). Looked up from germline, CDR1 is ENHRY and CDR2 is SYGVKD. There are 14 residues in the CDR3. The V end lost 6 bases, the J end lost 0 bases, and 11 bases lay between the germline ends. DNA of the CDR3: TGTGCCATCAGCCCACAGGCTATGAACACTGAAGCTTTCTTT. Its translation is CAISPQAMNTEAFF.

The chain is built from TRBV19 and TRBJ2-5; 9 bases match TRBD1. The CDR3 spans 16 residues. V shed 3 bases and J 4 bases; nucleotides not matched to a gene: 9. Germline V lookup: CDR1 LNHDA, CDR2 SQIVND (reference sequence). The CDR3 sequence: CASSMGQGGGLETQYF. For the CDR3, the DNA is TGTGCCAGTAGTATGGGACAGGGCGGGGGATTAGAGACCCAGTACTTC.

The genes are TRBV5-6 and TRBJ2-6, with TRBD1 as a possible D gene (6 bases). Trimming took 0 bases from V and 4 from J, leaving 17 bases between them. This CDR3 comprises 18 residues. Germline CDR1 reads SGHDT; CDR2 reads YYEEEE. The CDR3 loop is CASSLAGLQGYGANVLTF. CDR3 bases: TGTGCCAGCAGCTTGGCCGGTCTCCAGGGGTACGGGGCCAACGTCCTGACTTTC.

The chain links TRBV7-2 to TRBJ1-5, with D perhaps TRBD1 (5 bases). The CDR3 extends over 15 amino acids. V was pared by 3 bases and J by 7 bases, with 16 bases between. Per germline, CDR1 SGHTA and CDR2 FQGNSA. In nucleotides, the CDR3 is TGTGCCAGCAGCTTTTGGGGGGGGTCGGTGCAGCCCCAGCATTTT. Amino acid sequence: CASSFWGGSVQPQHF.

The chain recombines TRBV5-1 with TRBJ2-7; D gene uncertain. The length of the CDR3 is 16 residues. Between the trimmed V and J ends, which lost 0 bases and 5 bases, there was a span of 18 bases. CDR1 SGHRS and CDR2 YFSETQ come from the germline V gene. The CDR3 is CASSLGLVDATHEQYF. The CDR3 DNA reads TGCGCCAGCAGCTTGGGGTTGGTGGATGCCACTCACGAGCAGTACTTC.

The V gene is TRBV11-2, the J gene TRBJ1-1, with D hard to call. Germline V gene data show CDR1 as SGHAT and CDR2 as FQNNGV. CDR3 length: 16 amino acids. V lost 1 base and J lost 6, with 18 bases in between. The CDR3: CASSLGKGAGFPEAFF. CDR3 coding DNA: TGTGCCAGCAGCTTAGGCAAGGGCGCGGGTTTCCCTGAAGCTTTCTTT.

The CDR3 DNA is TGCGCCAGCAGCCGGGGATCACGGGGCGGGGAGAACACCGGGGAGCTGTTTTTT. Its translation: CASSRGSRGGENTGELFF. This chain joins TRBV4-3 and TRBJ2-2; the D gene is possibly TRBD2 (6 bases). V was shortened by 4 bases and J by 1 base, with 19 bases between the two germline ends. This CDR3 has 18 residues. Germline-derived CDR1 and CDR2 are LGHNA and YSLEER.

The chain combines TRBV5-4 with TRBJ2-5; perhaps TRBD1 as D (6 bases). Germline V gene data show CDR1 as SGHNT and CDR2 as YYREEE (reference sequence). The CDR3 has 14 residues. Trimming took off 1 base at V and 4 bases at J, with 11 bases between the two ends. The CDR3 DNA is TGTGCCAGCAGCTTGACAGGGTTGGGAGAGACCCAGTACTTC. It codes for CASSLTGLGETQYF. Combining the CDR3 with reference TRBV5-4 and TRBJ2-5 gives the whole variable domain ETGVTQSPTHLIKTRGQQVTLRCSSQSGHNTVSWYQQALGQGPQFIFQYYREEENGRGNFPPRFSGLQFPNYSSELNVNALELDDSALYLCASSLTGLGETQYFGPGTRLLVL.

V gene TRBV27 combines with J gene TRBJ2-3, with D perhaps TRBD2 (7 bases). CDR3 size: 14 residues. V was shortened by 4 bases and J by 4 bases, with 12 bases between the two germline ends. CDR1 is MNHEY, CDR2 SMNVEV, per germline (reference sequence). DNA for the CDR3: TGTGCCAGCAGTTGGGGGGGCGGCCCAGATACGCAGTATTTT. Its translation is CASSWGGGPDTQYF.

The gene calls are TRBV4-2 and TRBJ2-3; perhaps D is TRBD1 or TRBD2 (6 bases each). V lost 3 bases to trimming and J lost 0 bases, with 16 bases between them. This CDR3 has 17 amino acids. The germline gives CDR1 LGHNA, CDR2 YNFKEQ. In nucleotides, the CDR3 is TGTGCCAGCAGCCAGAGGGGGGCCGGCTCTAGCACAGATACGCAGTATTTT. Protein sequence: CASSQRGAGSSTDTQYF.

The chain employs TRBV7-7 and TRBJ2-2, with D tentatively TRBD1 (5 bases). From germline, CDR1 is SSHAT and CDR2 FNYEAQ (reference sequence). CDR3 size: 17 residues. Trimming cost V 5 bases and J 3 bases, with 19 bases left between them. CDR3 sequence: CASSPIEGVGYTGELFF. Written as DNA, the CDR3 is TGTGCCAGCAGCCCTATTGAAGGGGTGGGGTACACCGGGGAGCTGTTTTTT.

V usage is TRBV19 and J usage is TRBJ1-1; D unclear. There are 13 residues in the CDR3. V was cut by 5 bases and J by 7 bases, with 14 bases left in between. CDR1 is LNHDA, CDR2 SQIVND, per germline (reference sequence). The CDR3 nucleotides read TGTGCCAGTAGTGGTCGGACGGTTGGTGAAGCTTTCTTT. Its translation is CASSGRTVGEAFF.

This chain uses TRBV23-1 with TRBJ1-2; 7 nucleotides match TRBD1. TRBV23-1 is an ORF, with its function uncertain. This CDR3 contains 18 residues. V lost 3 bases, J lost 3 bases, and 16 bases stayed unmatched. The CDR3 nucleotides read TGCGCCAGCAGTCATAAACCCACGGCTACCAGGGGGGACTATGGCTACACCTTC. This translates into CASSHKPTATRGDYGYTF.

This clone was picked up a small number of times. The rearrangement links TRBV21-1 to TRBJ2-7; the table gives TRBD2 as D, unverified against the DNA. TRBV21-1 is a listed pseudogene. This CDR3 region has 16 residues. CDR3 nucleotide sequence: TGTGCCAGCACCCCGGGACTAGCGGGAGTGGTTGCCGAGCAGTACTTC. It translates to CASTPGLAGVVAEQYF.

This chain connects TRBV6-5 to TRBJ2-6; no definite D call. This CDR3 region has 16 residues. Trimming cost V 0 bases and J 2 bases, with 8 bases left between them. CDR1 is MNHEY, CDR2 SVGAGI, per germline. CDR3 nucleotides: TGTGCCAGCAGTTACTCGGGTGGAGCTGGGGCCAACGTCCTGACTTTC. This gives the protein CASSYSGGAGANVLTF.

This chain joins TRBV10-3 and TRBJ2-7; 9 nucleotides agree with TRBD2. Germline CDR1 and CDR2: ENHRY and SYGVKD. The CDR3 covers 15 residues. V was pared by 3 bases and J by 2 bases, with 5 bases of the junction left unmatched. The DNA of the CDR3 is TGTGCCATCAGTGATGGGGCTAGCGGGACCTACGAGCAGTACTTC. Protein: CAISDGASGTYEQYF.

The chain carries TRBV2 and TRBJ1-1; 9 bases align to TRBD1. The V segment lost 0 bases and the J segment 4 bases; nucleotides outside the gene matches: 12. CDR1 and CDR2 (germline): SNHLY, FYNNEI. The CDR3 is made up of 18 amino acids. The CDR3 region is CASSEALMGQGGGTEAFF. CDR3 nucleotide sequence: TGTGCCAGCAGTGAAGCGCTAATGGGACAGGGCGGGGGCACTGAAGCTTTCTTT.

CDR3 nucleotides: TGTGCCAGCAGTTCGCGACTAGTTGCAGATACGCAGTATTTT. Its translation is CASSSRLVADTQYF. The chain combines TRBV27 with TRBJ2-3; maybe TRBD2 (6 bases). With 4 bases removed from V and 4 bases from J, the gap between germline ends came to 12 bases. CDR1 is MNHEY and CDR2 is SMNVEV in the germline V gene (reference sequence). The CDR3 length is 14 residues.